The 26 T cell receptor beta chains given below trace back to one sample, sequenced in a study of graft-versus-host responses after intestinal transplantation. Their cognate antigens are unknown. Sequencing was performed with immunoSEQ multiplex PCR; in TCRdb, only in-frame clones are kept and a portion is missing. The sample records 150,000 or so clones, roughly 91% being singletons. The sample in question was unstimulated CD4+ T cells sorted from spleen or lymph node cells, obtained before intestinal transplant. The receptors were sampled from a human donor who received an intestinal transplant.

V and J are TRBV19 and TRBJ1-5; weak D call: TRBD1 (5 bases). Trimming pared 2 bases from V and 2 bases from J, leaving 16 bases between. This CDR3 spans 17 amino acids. The germline gives CDR1 LNHDA, CDR2 SQIVND (reference sequence). The DNA of the CDR3 is TGTGCCAGTAGTATATGGAGAGGGCAGGGAGGCAATCAGCCCCAGCATTTT. Its translation: CASSIWRGQGGNQPQHF.

The gene calls are TRBV9 and TRBJ2-1; possibly TRBD2 for D (5 bases). The CDR3 consists of 14 residues. Per the germline V gene, CDR1 is SGDLS and CDR2 is YYNGEE. Trimming removed 0 bases from V and 8 bases from J, with 12 bases in between. The CDR3 DNA is TGTGCCAGCAGCGTAGCTCGTGGCGGGTATGAGCAGTTCTTC. It is translated as CASSVARGGYEQFF.

This clone occurred once. The CDR3 DNA reads TGTGCCAGCAGCCCTATGGGGCCTAGTCCTGCCTACGAGCAGTACTTC. This gives the protein CASSPMGPSPAYEQYF. The rearrangement uses TRBV7-2 and TRBJ2-7; D may be TRBD1 (5 bases). V was clipped by 5 bases and J by 2 bases, with 19 bases between them. CDR1 SGHTA and CDR2 FQGNSA come from the germline V gene. CDR3 length: 16 amino acids.

The rearrangement joins TRBV5-1 to TRBJ2-7, with 10 bases aligning to TRBD2. This CDR3 is built from 19 residues. V was clipped by 4 bases and J by 3 bases; unmatched bases: 19. CDR1 SGHRS and CDR2 YFSETQ come from the germline V gene. CDR3 region: CASSPSIGSGRPESYEQYF. CDR3 bases: TGCGCCAGCAGCCCCAGTATCGGTAGCGGGAGGCCCGAGAGCTACGAGCAGTACTTC. Using reference TRBV5-1 and TRBJ2-7 for the parts outside the CDR3, the full variable domain is KAGVTQTPRYLIKTRGQQVTLSCSPISGHRSVSWYQQTPGQGLQFLFEYFSETQRNKGNFPGRFSGRQFSNSRSEMNVSTLELGDSALYLCASSPSIGSGRPESYEQYFGPGTRLTVT.

The gene calls are TRBV30 and TRBJ1-1; D gene unclear. V lost 0 bases and J lost 7, with 12 bases in between. The CDR3 is 13 residues long. Germline V CDR1 and CDR2: GTSNPN, SVGIG (reference sequence). CDR3 protein: CAWSVSRAGEAFF. CDR3 sequence (DNA): TGTGCCTGGAGTGTATCGCGAGCTGGTGAAGCTTTCTTT.

The chain has TRBV10-1 and TRBJ1-5; unclear D gene. Germline assignment: CDR1 WNHNN and CDR2 SYGVQD (reference sequence). This CDR3 contains 12 residues. V was clipped by 3 bases and J by 4 bases, with 4 bases between them. In DNA form, the CDR3 reads TGCGCCAGCAGTGACGGGAATCAGCCCCAGCATTTT. It codes for CASSDGNQPQHF.

The V and J genes are TRBV4-1 and TRBJ1-1; 7 nucleotides line up with TRBD1. Germline V gene data show CDR1 as MGHRA and CDR2 as YSYEKL. Trimming removed 0 bases from V and 0 bases from J; junction bases left unmatched: 7. This CDR3 contains 17 residues. In DNA, the CDR3 is TGCGCCAGCAGCCAAGAAAACTTAGACAGGGTGAACACTGAAGCTTTCTTT. It encodes CASSQENLDRVNTEAFF.

V is TRBV7-9 and J is TRBJ2-1, with D unclear. This CDR3 region has 14 residues. Looked up from germline, CDR1 is SEHNR and CDR2 is FQNEAQ (reference sequence). V was pared by 0 bases and J by 2 bases, with 5 bases between. The CDR3 DNA reads as TGTGCCAGCAGCTTAGCGGGAACCTACAATGAGCAGTTCTTC. It encodes CASSLAGTYNEQFF.

The V and J genes are TRBV7-9 and TRBJ1-1; 7 nucleotides match TRBD1. V lost 7 bases, J lost 1 base, and 15 bases stayed unmatched. Germline CDR1 reads SEHNR; CDR2 reads FQNEAQ (reference sequence). This CDR3 has 17 residues. CDR3 nucleotide sequence: TGTGCCAGCAATGGGTACGACAGGGTCGGGGGGAACACTGAAGCTTTCTTT. It translates to CASNGYDRVGGNTEAFF. The complete variable domain, with remaining parts taken from reference TRBV7-9 and TRBJ1-1, reads DTGVSQNPRHKITKRGQNVTFRCDPISEHNRLYWYRQTLGQGPEFLTYFQNEAQLEKSRLLSDRFSAERPKGSFSTLEIQRTEQGDSAMYLCASNGYDRVGGNTEAFFGQGTRLTVV.

V is TRBV2 and J is TRBJ2-3; no clear D. Between the trimmed V and J ends, which lost 1 base and 1 base, there was a span of 9 bases. The CDR3 is 15 amino acids. Germline CDR1 is SNHLY and CDR2 is FYNNEI. CDR3 DNA: TGTGCCAGCAGTGAAGGTACACCCCGCACAGATACGCAGTATTTT. This gives the protein CASSEGTPRTDTQYF.

The chain combines TRBV7-2 with TRBJ1-5; possible D gene TRBD1, 5 bases. Trimming shortened V by 8 bases and J by 3 bases, and 8 bases separated the two germline ends. This CDR3 is 12 amino acids long. Per the germline V gene, CDR1 is SGHTA and CDR2 is FQGNSA. The chain's CDR3 is CASGAYNQPQHF. Written as DNA, the CDR3 is TGTGCCAGCGGGGCCTACAATCAGCCCCAGCATTTT.

The chain employs TRBV5-1 and TRBJ1-3; D gene unclear. CDR3 length: 13 amino acids. Germline assignment: CDR1 SGHRS and CDR2 YFSETQ. Trimming left V 5 bases short and J 1 base short, with 7 bases between. The CDR3, as DNA: TGCGCCAGCAGGAGGGTTTCTGGAAACACCATATATTTT. It codes for CASRRVSGNTIYF.

The genes are TRBV6-1 and TRBJ2-7; D is uncertain. There are 12 residues in the CDR3. Trimming cost V 4 bases and J 2 bases, with 6 bases left between them. CDR1 is MNHNS, CDR2 SASEGT, per germline. CDR3 in amino acids: CASSAPTYEQYF. As DNA, the CDR3 is TGTGCCAGCAGTGCACCCACCTACGAGCAGTACTTC.

This chain uses TRBV4-2 with TRBJ1-1; TRBD1 is a possible D gene (5 bases). Germline lookup yields CDR1 LGHNA and CDR2 YNFKEQ. Trimming removed 0 bases at V and 8 bases at J, with 13 bases between. The CDR3 sequence is 14 residues long. The chain's CDR3 is CASSQDPTDGEAFF. The CDR3 coding sequence is TGTGCCAGCAGCCAAGATCCGACAGACGGGGAAGCTTTCTTT.

J is TRBJ2-3 and V is TRBV7-6; D is uncertain. CDR3 length equals 14 residues. Trimming removed 0 bases from V and 2 bases from J, with 6 bases in between. Germline CDR1 SGHVS, CDR2 FNYEAQ. Here the CDR3 reads CASSLAASTDTQYF. The CDR3 bases are TGTGCCAGCAGCTTAGCGGCGTCCACAGATACGCAGTATTTT.

There are a few counts of this clone. V and J are TRBV2 and TRBJ1-5, with unresolved D. This CDR3 contains 16 residues. Germline CDR1 SNHLY, CDR2 FYNNEI. V was trimmed by 7 bases and J by 1 base, leaving 17 bases between them. The CDR3 sequence is CASTKEEGASNQPQHF. As DNA, the CDR3 is TGTGCCAGCACCAAAGAGGAGGGCGCCAGCAATCAGCCCCAGCATTTT.

J is TRBJ1-5 and V is TRBV27; D gene uncertain. The ends were cut back, 4 bases at V and 7 bases at J, with 11 bases in the middle. Germline V CDR1 and CDR2: MNHEY, SMNVEV (reference sequence). There are 13 residues in the CDR3. CDR3 protein: CASSYRVGQPQHF. CDR3 coding DNA: TGTGCCAGCAGTTATAGGGTGGGACAGCCCCAGCATTTT.

The V gene is TRBV11-2, the J gene TRBJ1-1; D is unresolved. Trimming removed 2 bases at V and 2 bases at J, with 9 bases between. The CDR3 spans 14 residues. Germline V gene lookup returns CDR1 SGHAT and CDR2 FQNNGV. This CDR3 reads CASSLRNDNTEAFF. DNA for the CDR3: TGTGCCAGCAGCTTAAGAAACGATAACACTGAAGCTTTCTTT.

The chain is built from TRBV28 and TRBJ1-5; possible D gene TRBD1, 5 bases. Trimming removed 6 bases from V and 9 bases from J, with 9 bases in between. Germline CDR1 reads MDHEN; CDR2 reads SYDVKM. CDR3 length: 11 residues. CDR3 nucleotides: TGTGCCAGCAGGGGGGAGTCGCCCCAGCATTTT. Its translation: CASRGESPQHF.

This clone was found once. J is TRBJ2-1 and V is TRBV2, with TRBD2 matching over 9 bases. V was pared by 10 bases and J by 7 bases, with 14 bases of the junction left unmatched. This CDR3 comprises 15 residues. CDR1 and CDR2 (germline): SNHLY, FYNNEI. The CDR3 sequence: CATQMGSGRTNEQFF. Written as DNA, the CDR3 is TGTGCCACCCAGATGGGTAGCGGGAGAACTAATGAGCAGTTCTTC.

The chain carries TRBV6-1 and TRBJ1-6, with TRBD1 as a possible D gene (6 bases). There are 13 residues in the CDR3. V was pared by 3 bases and J by 10 bases, with 10 bases between. Per the germline V gene, CDR1 is MNHNS and CDR2 is SASEGT. CDR3 sequence (DNA): TGTGCCAGCAGTGAGGGGGGCGGATCACCCCTCCACTTT. Amino acids: CASSEGGGSPLHF.

The chain uses TRBV5-8 and TRBJ2-1, with D unclear. V dropped 5 bases and J dropped 6 bases, with 9 bases sitting between them. This CDR3 region has 12 residues. Germline V gene lookup returns CDR1 SGHTS and CDR2 YDEGEE. CDR3 protein: CASSPRSNEQFF. CDR3 in DNA: TGTGCCAGCAGTCCTCGAAGCAATGAGCAGTTCTTC. The whole variable domain, filled in from reference TRBV5-8 and TRBJ2-1, reads EAGVTQSPTHLIKTRGQQATLRCSPISGHTSVYWYQQALGLGLQFLLWYDEGEERNRGNFPPRFSGRQFPNYSSELNVNALELEDSALYLCASSPRSNEQFFGPGTRLTVL.

The gene calls are TRBV19 and TRBJ2-3, with TRBD2 matching 8 bases. The CDR3 contains 13 residues. The germline gives CDR1 LNHDA, CDR2 SQIVND (reference sequence). The V segment lost 8 bases and the J segment 6 bases; nucleotides outside the gene matches: 7. CDR3 DNA: TGTGCCAGTCGCCCAGCGGGAGCGGATACGCAGTATTTT. It specifies CASRPAGADTQYF.

This clone occurred a few times. The chain has TRBV19 and TRBJ2-7; 9 bases agree with TRBD2. Germline V gene lookup returns CDR1 LNHDA and CDR2 SQIVND (reference sequence). The CDR3 covers 14 residues. Trimming at V came to 1 base and at J to 5 bases, leaving 3 bases not matched to a gene. This chain's CDR3 is CASSIGSGSHEQYF. The CDR3 nucleotides are TGTGCCAGTAGTATAGGTAGCGGGAGCCACGAGCAGTACTTC.

The chain recombines TRBV4-2 with TRBJ2-1, with D perhaps matching TRBD1 (5 bases). Germline loops: CDR1 LGHNA, CDR2 YNFKEQ. V was trimmed by 6 bases and J by 6 bases, leaving 15 bases between them. CDR3 length equals 14 residues. The CDR3: CASRPSGAFNEQFF. The CDR3 bases are TGTGCCAGCAGGCCGAGTGGGGCGTTCAATGAGCAGTTCTTC.

The chain carries TRBV30 and TRBJ1-2; weak D call: TRBD1 (6 bases). V lost 4 bases to trimming and J lost 3 bases, with 9 bases between them. The length of the CDR3 is 12 residues. Germline V lookup: CDR1 GTSNPN, CDR2 SVGIG (reference sequence). The CDR3 DNA follows: TGTGCCTGGACAGGGGCGTACTATGGCTACACCTTC. Protein sequence: CAWTGAYYGYTF.